The 17 T cell receptor beta chains below were found in one sample sequenced in a study of shared clonotypes between healthy human individuals. Data came from immunoSEQ multiplex PCR; TCRdb stores just in-frame clones and leaves some out. The sample lists 640,000 or so clones, 60% to 80% occurring once. Sequencing was performed on memory CD4+ T cells sorted from blood. Subset given: CD45RA-negative fraction. Every receptor here comes from a woman aged 25 to 45 in good health.

The chain has TRBV5-1 and TRBJ1-1; 8 bases agree with TRBD1. CDR1 and CDR2 from the germline V gene are SGHRS and YFSETQ. The CDR3 sequence is 15 residues long. V gave up 4 bases and J gave up 1 base; unmatched junction bases: 6. The CDR3 region is CASSVAGTGNTEAFF. The CDR3 DNA is TGCGCCAGCAGCGTGGCCGGGACAGGGAACACTGAAGCTTTCTTT.

The gene calls are TRBV11-2 and TRBJ1-2; D ambiguous. With 0 bases removed from V and 6 bases from J, the gap between germline ends came to 11 bases. The length of the CDR3 is 14 residues. CDR1 and CDR2 from the germline V gene are SGHAT and FQNNGV. The CDR3 sequence: CASSLDVRVHGYTF. CDR3 bases: TGTGCCAGCAGCTTAGATGTAAGGGTGCATGGCTACACCTTC.

The chain carries TRBV11-2 and TRBJ1-4; TRBD1 matches at 10 bases. J was trimmed by 6 bases and V by 2 bases; bases with no gene match: 6. Germline values: CDR1 SGHAT, CDR2 FQNNGV. The CDR3 loop spans 16 amino acids. CDR3 protein: CASSLTDGTGDEKLFF. The CDR3, as DNA: TGTGCCAGCAGCTTAACTGACGGGACAGGGGATGAAAAACTGTTTTTT.

This chain uses TRBV9 with TRBJ2-2; 8 bases map to TRBD1. V was clipped by 2 bases and J by 1 base; unmatched bases: 4. The germline gives CDR1 SGDLS, CDR2 YYNGEE. The CDR3 length is 16 residues. This CDR3 reads CASSVSGTGNTGELFF. The DNA for the CDR3 is TGTGCCAGCAGCGTTTCCGGGACAGGGAACACCGGGGAGCTGTTTTTT.

This clone was recorded once. The chain joins TRBV11-2 to TRBJ2-5; 9 nucleotides line up with TRBD2. Per germline, CDR1 SGHAT and CDR2 FQNNGV. The CDR3 totals 16 residues. The junction had 8 bases not matched to a gene; V was cut back by 5 bases and J by 1 base. CDR3 protein: CASSPARLAVQETQYF. The CDR3 coding sequence is TGTGCCAGCAGCCCAGCTCGACTAGCGGTCCAAGAGACCCAGTACTTC.

The rearrangement joins TRBV5-1 to TRBJ1-2; TRBD1 matches at 7 bases. The length of the CDR3 is 14 residues. Germline V gene sequence: CDR1 SGHRS, CDR2 YFSETQ. With V trimmed by 2 bases and J by 1 base, 2 bases remained unmatched. The CDR3 DNA reads as TGCGCCAGCAGCTTCGGGGACAGTAACTATGGCTACACCTTC. Translated, it gives CASSFGDSNYGYTF.

The chain combines TRBV6-5 with TRBJ2-7; 10 bases fit TRBD1. V gave up 5 bases and J gave up 7 bases; unmatched junction bases: 8. From germline, CDR1 is MNHEY and CDR2 SVGAGI. This CDR3 spans 14 amino acids. The CDR3 DNA sequence: TGTGCCAGCAGTCATCGACAGGGGGCAGGGGAGCAGTACTTC. It encodes CASSHRQGAGEQYF.

The chain has TRBV6-5 and TRBJ2-7; 9 bases are a match to TRBD1. Germline trimming cut 5 bases from V and 6 bases from J; bases unmatched to any gene: 11. This CDR3 is 15 amino acids long. Per the germline V gene, CDR1 is MNHEY and CDR2 is SVGAGI. The CDR3 DNA is TGTGCCAGCAGTCCAGACCGGGACAGGGTGGCCGAGCAGTACTTC. Translation: CASSPDRDRVAEQYF.

The table lists this clone with many counts. This chain links TRBV21-1 with TRBJ1-5; the D call TRBD1 from the table was never checked on the DNA. TRBV21-1 is assigned pseudogene status. The CDR3 is 16 residues long. The CDR3 DNA sequence: TGTGCCAGCACGCTCCGCAGGGGGGCAGGGTATCAGCCCCAGCATTTT. Translated, it gives CASTLRRGAGYQPQHF.

V is TRBV6-6 and J is TRBJ2-3; maybe TRBD1 (6 bases). Germline CDR1 and CDR2: MNHNY and SVGAGI (reference sequence). Between the trimmed V and J ends, which lost 8 bases and 0 bases, there was a span of 12 bases. CDR3 length equals 14 residues. The CDR3 spells CASEGQPSTDTQYF. The CDR3 DNA reads TGTGCCAGCGAAGGACAGCCTAGCACAGATACGCAGTATTTT.

On this clone itself: At the DNA level, this CDR3 is encoded by other sequences in the same sample as well. This rearrangement joins TRBV28 to TRBJ2-7; TRBD1 matches 7 bases. Germline-derived CDR1 and CDR2 are MDHEN and SYDVKM. This CDR3 has 15 amino acids. The V segment lost 6 bases and the J segment 0 bases; nucleotides outside the gene matches: 8. The CDR3 reads CASSSGTASSYEQYF. The CDR3 DNA is TGTGCCAGCAGCTCCGGGACAGCTAGCTCCTACGAGCAGTACTTC.

In this sample, this clone turned up once. The chain employs TRBV29-1 and TRBJ2-1; 14 nucleotides agree with TRBD2. CDR1 and CDR2 (germline): SQVTM, ANQGSEA. V lost 4 bases, J lost 9 bases, and 8 bases stayed unmatched. The CDR3 runs 15 residues. The CDR3 loop reads CSVGPGLAGEGEQFF. CDR3 coding DNA: TGCAGCGTTGGACCGGGACTAGCGGGGGAGGGTGAGCAGTTCTTC.

This clone was detected only a few times. This chain connects TRBV6-1 to TRBJ2-7, with TRBD2 identical over 10 bases. This CDR3 is built from 15 residues. Looked up from germline, CDR1 is MNHNS and CDR2 is SASEGT. After removal of 4 bases from V and 9 bases from J, the junction contained 12 bases not matched to a gene. CDR3 DNA sequence: TGTGCCAGCAGTGCGAAAGGGCTAGCGGGAGCTTTGCAGTACTTC. Residues: CASSAKGLAGALQYF.

Many counts were recorded for this clone. The chain uses TRBV19 and TRBJ2-7, with D possibly called TRBD1 or TRBD2 (5 bases each). Looked up from germline, CDR1 is LNHDA and CDR2 is SQIVND (reference sequence). The V gene lost 6 bases and the J gene lost 4 bases, with 19 bases spanning the gap. The CDR3 totals 15 residues. CDR3 sequence reads: CASRFLPGANYEQYF. The CDR3 DNA is TGTGCCAGTAGATTTCTGCCCGGGGCTAATTACGAGCAGTACTTC.

J is TRBJ2-7 and V is TRBV29-1, with 8 bases matching TRBD2. Per germline, CDR1 SQVTM and CDR2 ANQGSEA. This CDR3 is built from 16 residues. Trimming took 4 bases from V and 0 from J; bases not matched to a gene: 11. CDR3 in amino acids: CSVVDTGGRNSYEQYF. In nucleotides, the CDR3 is TGCAGCGTTGTTGATACGGGCGGGAGGAACTCCTACGAGCAGTACTTC.

The CDR3, as DNA: TGCGCCAGCAGCTTGACCCTAGCTAGCGGGAGTTGGACCCAGTACTTC. It yields the protein CASSLTLASGSWTQYF. The chain couples TRBV5-1 to TRBJ2-5; 10 nucleotides align to TRBD2. V trimming: 1 base; J trimming: 7 bases; junction bases outside the gene matches: 10. Germline-derived CDR1 and CDR2 are SGHRS and YFSETQ. The CDR3 extends over 16 amino acids.

The J gene is TRBJ2-2, the V gene TRBV7-8; no firm D call. The CDR3 is 16 residues long. Germline V lookup: CDR1 SGHVS, CDR2 FQNEAQ. The V gene lost 3 bases and the J gene lost 2 bases, with 13 bases spanning the gap. The CDR3 bases are TGTGCCAGCAGCTTTCTCGTAGAACGCAACACCGGGGAGCTGTTTTTT. Its translation: CASSFLVERNTGELFF.